These T cell receptor beta chains were read from a single sample in a study of monozygotic twins with inflammatory bowel disease. Reprocessing the 5' RACE reads, TCRdb reports a single entry for every CDR3 protein and omits DNA. The sample has around 230,000 distinct CDR3 sequences. The sample comprised blood. These receptors all stem from a human donor with ulcerative colitis or Crohn's disease, or a healthy co-twin of an affected twin (not recorded which). CDR3s include the opening cysteine and the closing phenylalanine or tryptophan.

j_gene	v_gene	CDR3aa
TRBJ1-1	TRBV7-2	CASSIGQGSTEAFF
TRBJ2-5	TRBV7-8	CASSLTWTGRSETQYF
TRBJ2-5	TRBV27	CASSFMDGETQYF
TRBJ1-2	TRBV27	CAVLVSGYGYTF
TRBJ2-3	TRBV21-1	CASSSPRSPLPSGGYAAYTQYF
TRBJ2-3	TRBV18	CASSRFEVPDTQYF
TRBJ1-1	TRBV18	CASSHQPLRDAEAFF
TRBJ2-2	TRBV7-2	CASSLPDSGELFF
TRBJ1-6	TRBV11-2	CASSPRTVSNSPLHF
TRBJ1-6	TRBV7-9	CASSWDRAHSPLHF
TRBJ2-1	TRBV29-1	CSVGLRAPNEQFF
TRBJ1-1	TRBV7-9	CASSLRDNTEAFF
TRBJ1-2	TRBV5-1	CASSPNPALYGYTF
TRBJ2-1	TRBV6-1	CASSEQDGIPTEQFF
TRBJ1-2	TRBV11-2	CASSLPQGGYGYTF
TRBJ1-1	TRBV7-9	CASSLQKDTEAFF
TRBJ1-2	TRBV27	CASSFPLTNYGYTF
TRBJ1-1	TRBV20-1	CSAPRAPEAFF
TRBJ2-2	TRBV7-6	CASSYMVGELFF
TRBJ1-1	TRBV5-1	CASSSGVAEAFF
TRBJ1-1	TRBV7-2	CASSLRRAPMNTEAFF
TRBJ1-1	TRBV19	CASQGHTEAFF
TRBJ1-2	TRBV7-2	CASSPQGGSKNYGYTF
TRBJ1-2	TRBV18	CASSPPGQIATYGYTF
TRBJ2-7	TRBV10-3	CAISESRGGGHTYEQYF
TRBJ2-3	TRBV19	CASTHYHLAPADTQYF
TRBJ1-1	TRBV7-3	CASSLNSQNTEAFF
TRBJ2-1	TRBV4-1	CASSHGWAGANEQFF
TRBJ2-5	TRBV5-1	CASKADAARQGFETQYF